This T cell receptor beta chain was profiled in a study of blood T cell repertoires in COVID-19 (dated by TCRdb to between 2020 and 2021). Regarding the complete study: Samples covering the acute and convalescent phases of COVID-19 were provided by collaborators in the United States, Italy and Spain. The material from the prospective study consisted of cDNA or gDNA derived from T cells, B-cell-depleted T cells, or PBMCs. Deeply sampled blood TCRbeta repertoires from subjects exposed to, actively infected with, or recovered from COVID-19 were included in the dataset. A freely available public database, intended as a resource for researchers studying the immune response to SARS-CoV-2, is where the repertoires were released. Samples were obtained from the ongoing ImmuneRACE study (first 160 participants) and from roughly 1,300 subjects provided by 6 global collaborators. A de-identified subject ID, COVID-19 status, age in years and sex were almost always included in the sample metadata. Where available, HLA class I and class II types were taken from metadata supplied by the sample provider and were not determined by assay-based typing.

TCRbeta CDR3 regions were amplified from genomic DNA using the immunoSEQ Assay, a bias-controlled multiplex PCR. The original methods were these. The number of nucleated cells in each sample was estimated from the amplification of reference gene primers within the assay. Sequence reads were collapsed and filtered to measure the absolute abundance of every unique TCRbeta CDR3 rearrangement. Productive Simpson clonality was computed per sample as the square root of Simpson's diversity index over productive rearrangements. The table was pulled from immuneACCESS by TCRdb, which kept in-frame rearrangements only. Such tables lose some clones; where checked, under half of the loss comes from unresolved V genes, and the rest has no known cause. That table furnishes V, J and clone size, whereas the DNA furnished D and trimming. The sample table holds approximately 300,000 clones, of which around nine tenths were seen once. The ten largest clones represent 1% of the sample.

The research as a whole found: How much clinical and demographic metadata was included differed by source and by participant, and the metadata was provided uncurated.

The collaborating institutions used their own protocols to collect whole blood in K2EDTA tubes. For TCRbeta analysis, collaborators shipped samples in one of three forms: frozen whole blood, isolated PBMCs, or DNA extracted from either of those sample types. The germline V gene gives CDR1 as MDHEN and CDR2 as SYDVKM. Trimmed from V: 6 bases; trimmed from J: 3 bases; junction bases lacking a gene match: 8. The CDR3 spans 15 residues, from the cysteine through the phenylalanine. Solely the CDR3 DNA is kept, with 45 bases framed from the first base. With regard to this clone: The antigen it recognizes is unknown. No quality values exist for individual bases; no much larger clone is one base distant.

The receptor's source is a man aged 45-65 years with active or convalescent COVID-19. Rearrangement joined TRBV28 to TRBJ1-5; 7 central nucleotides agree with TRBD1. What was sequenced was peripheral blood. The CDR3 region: CASSPDREPNQPQHF. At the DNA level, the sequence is TGTGCCAGCAGCCCCGACAGGGAGCCCAATCAGCCCCAGCATTTT.